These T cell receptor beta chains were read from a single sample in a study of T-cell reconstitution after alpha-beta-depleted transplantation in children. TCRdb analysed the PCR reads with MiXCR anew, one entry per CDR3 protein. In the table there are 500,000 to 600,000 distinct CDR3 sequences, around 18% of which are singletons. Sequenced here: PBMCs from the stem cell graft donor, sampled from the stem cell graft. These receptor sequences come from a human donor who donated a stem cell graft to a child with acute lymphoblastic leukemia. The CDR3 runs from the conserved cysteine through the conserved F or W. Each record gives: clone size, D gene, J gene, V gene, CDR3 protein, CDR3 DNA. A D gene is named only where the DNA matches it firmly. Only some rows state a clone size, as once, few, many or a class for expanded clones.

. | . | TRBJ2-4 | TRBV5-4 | CASSFELGSGKNIQYF | TGTGCCAGCAGCTTTGAACTGGGGTCGGGCAAAAACATTCAGTACTTC
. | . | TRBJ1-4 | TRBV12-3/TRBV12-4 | CASSFLRGGTNEKLFF | TGTGCCAGCAGTTTTCTCCGGGGGGGAACTAATGAAAAACTGTTTTTT
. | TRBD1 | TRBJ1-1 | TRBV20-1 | CSARGTNRGSGTEAFF | TGCAGTGCTAGAGGGACCAACAGGGGGTCGGGCACTGAAGCTTTCTTT
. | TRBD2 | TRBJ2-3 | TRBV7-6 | CASSWAGGQVDTQYF | TGTGCCAGCAGCTGGGCGGGAGGGCAGGTAGATACGCAGTATTTT
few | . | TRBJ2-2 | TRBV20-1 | CSARVDSPNTGELFF | TGCAGTGCTAGGGTTGACTCTCCGAACACCGGGGAGCTGTTTTTT
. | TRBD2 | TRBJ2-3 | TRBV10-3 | CAISTSNSGPSTDTQYF | TGTGCCATCAGTACATCGAATAGCGGGCCTAGCACAGATACGCAGTATTTT
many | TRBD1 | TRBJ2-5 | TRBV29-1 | CSVETGAQETQYF | TGCAGCGTTGAGACAGGGGCGCAAGAGACCCAGTACTTC
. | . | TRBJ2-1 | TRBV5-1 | CASSLGAVLINSEQFF | TGCGCCAGCAGCTTGGGGGCGGTACTTATTAACAGTGAGCAGTTCTTC
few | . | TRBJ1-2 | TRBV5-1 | CASSPSPGMGYGYTF | TGCGCCAGCAGCCCTAGCCCCGGGATGGGATATGGCTACACCTTC
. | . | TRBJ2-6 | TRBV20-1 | CSATQGKFTSGANVLTF | TGCAGTGCCACTCAGGGCAAATTTACCTCTGGGGCCAACGTCCTGACTTTC
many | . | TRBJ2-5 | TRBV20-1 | CSARIWERETQYF | TGCAGTGCTAGAATCTGGGAGCGAGAGACCCAGTACTTC
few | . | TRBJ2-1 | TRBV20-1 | CSARDGGDRNNEQFF | TGCAGTGCTAGAGATGGGGGGGACAGGAACAATGAGCAGTTCTTC
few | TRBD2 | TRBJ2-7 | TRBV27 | CASSFLAGGPGEQYF | TGTGCCAGCAGTTTTCTAGCGGGAGGGCCAGGTGAGCAGTACTTC
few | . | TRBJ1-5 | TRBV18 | CASSPEAVNSNQPQHF | TGTGCCAGCTCACCCGAGGCGGTAAATAGCAATCAGCCCCAGCATTTT
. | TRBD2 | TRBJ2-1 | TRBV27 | CASSFLAVHNEQFF | TGTGCCAGCAGTTTCCTAGCGGTCCACAATGAGCAGTTCTTC
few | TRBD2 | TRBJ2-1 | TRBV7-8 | CASSLAFAGGLFNEQFF | TGTGCCAGCAGCTTAGCGTTTGCGGGAGGCCTCTTCAATGAGCAGTTCTTC
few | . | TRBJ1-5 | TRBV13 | CASSLGPVSNQPQHF | TGTGCCAGCAGCTTAGGCCCCGTTAGCAATCAGCCCCAGCATTTT
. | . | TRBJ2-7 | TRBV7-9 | CASSSPVGGGVHEQYF | TGTGCCAGCAGCTCACCTGTCGGTGGGGGCGTGCACGAGCAGTACTTC
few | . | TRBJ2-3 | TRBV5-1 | CASSLEGAEPSTDTQYF | TGCGCCAGCAGCTTGGAAGGGGCGGAACCTAGCACAGATACGCAGTATTTT
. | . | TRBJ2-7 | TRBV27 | CASSLSGDPYEQYF | TGTGCCAGCAGTCTCAGCGGCGACCCCTACGAGCAGTACTTC
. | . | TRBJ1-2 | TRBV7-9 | CASSLVYSYGYTF | TGTGCCAGCAGCTTAGTATACAGCTATGGCTACACCTTC
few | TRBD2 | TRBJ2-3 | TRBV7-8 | CASSLPLAGGLDTQYF | TGTGCCAGCAGCCTACCCCTAGCGGGAGGGTTAGATACGCAGTATTTT
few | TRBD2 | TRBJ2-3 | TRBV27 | CASSLGGRAKYF | TGTGCCAGCAGTTTAGGTGGGAGGGCCAAGTATTTT
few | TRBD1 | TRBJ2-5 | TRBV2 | CASSSDRDQETQYF | TGTGCCAGCAGCTCCGACAGGGATCAAGAGACCCAGTACTTC
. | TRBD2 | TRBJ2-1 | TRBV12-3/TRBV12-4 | CASNSRRERYNEQFF | TGTGCCAGCAATTCCCGGCGGGAGAGGTACAATGAGCAGTTCTTC
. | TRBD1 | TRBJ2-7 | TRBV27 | CASSDREREQYF | TGTGCCAGCAGTGACAGGGAGCGCGAGCAGTACTTC
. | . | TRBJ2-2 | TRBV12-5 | CASGAAGVLFF | TGTGCTAGTGGGGCGGCCGGGGTGCTGTTTTTT
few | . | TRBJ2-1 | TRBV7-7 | CASSLAGDTYNEQFF | TGTGCCAGCAGCTTAGCCGGGGACACCTACAATGAGCAGTTCTTC
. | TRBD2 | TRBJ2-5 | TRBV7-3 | CASSLLGLAEETQYF | TGTGCCAGCAGCTTACTAGGACTAGCGGAAGAGACCCAGTACTTC
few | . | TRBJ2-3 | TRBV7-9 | CASSPAGLTDTQYF | TGTGCCAGCAGCCCGGCGGGACTCACAGATACGCAGTATTTT
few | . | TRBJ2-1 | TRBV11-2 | CASSPPGVGYPYNEQFF | TGTGCCAGCAGCCCCCCCGGGGTAGGGTACCCCTACAATGAGCAGTTCTTC
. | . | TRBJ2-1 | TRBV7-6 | CASSLAVGSWNEQFF | TGTGCCAGCAGCTTAGCCGTCGGGAGTTGGAATGAGCAGTTCTTC
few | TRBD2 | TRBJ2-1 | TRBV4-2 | CASSPLGASGFNEQFF | TGTGCCAGCAGCCCCCTGGGGGCTAGCGGGTTCAATGAGCAGTTCTTC
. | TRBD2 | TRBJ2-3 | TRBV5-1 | CASSLSSGPSTDTQYF | TGCGCCAGCAGCTTGTCTAGCGGACCTAGCACAGATACGCAGTATTTT
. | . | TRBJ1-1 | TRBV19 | CASSSLEAGVTEAFF | TGTGCCAGTAGTAGTCTGGAGGCAGGGGTGACTGAAGCTTTCTTT
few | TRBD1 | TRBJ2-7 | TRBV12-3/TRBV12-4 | CASSSPGTGTYEQYF | TGTGCCAGCAGTTCACCCGGGACAGGGACCTACGAGCAGTACTTC
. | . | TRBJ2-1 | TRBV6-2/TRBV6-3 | CASSYPASFHNEQFF | TGTGCCAGCAGTTACCCGGCTAGCTTCCACAATGAGCAGTTCTTC
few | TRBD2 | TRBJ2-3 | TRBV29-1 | CSVESRRAGAKDTQYF | TGCAGCGTTGAATCAAGGAGAGCGGGAGCGAAAGATACGCAGTATTTT
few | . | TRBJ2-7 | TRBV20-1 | CSALSGTYEQYF | TGCAGTGCTCTAAGCGGTACCTACGAGCAGTACTTC
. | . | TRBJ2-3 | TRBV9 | CASSVLSSGYTDTQYF | TGTGCCAGCAGCGTACTTTCCAGTGGGTACACAGATACGCAGTATTTT
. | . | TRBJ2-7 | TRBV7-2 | CASSPLGAGSAYEQYF | TGTGCCAGCAGCCCCTTGGGGGCAGGGTCGGCCTACGAGCAGTACTTC
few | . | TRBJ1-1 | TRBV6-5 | CASSYFWTANTEAFF | TGTGCCAGCAGTTATTTTTGGACAGCTAACACTGAAGCTTTCTTT
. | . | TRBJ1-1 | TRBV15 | CATPGVRYTEAFF | TGTGCCACCCCGGGGGTCAGGTACACTGAAGCTTTCTTT
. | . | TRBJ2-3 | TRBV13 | CASSPGLTKGDTQYF | TGTGCCAGCAGCCCTGGACTGACCAAGGGTGATACGCAGTATTTT
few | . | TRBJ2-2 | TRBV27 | CASSGGRDLNTGELFF | TGTGCCAGCAGTGGTGGGCGGGACCTGAACACCGGGGAGCTGTTTTTT
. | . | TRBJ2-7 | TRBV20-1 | CSARTRLLNTYEQYF | TGCAGTGCTAGGACGAGACTGCTCAATACCTACGAGCAGTACTTC
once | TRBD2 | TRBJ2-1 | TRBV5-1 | CASSLKLAGAYNEQFF | TGCGCCAGCAGCTTGAAACTAGCGGGAGCCTACAATGAGCAGTTCTTC
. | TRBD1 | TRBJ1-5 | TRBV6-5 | CASSLTGGNNQPQHF | TGTGCCAGCAGTCTTACAGGGGGCAACAATCAGCCCCAGCATTTT
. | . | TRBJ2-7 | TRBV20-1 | CSASAGQEYEQYF | TGCAGTGCTAGCGCGGGACAAGAGTACGAGCAGTACTTC
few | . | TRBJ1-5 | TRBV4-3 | CASSQDGGIGNQPQHF | TGCGCCAGCAGCCAAGATGGGGGAATTGGAAATCAGCCCCAGCATTTT
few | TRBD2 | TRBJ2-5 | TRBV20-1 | CSATYPGGTSGNIRETQYF | TGCAGTGCTACTTACCCCGGTGGGACTAGCGGGAATATAAGAGAGACCCAGTACTTC
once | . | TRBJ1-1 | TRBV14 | CASSRMITEAFF | TGTGCCAGCAGCCGGATGATCACTGAAGCTTTCTTT
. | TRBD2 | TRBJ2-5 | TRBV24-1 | CATSASGAGKETQYF | TGTGCCACCAGTGCCTCTGGAGCGGGAAAAGAGACCCAGTACTTC
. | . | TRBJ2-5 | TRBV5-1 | CASSSENVRGKETQYF | TGCGCCAGCAGCTCCGAAAATGTCAGGGGTAAAGAGACCCAGTACTTC
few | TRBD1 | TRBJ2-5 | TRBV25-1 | CASSDFSRGITETQYF | TGTGCCAGCAGTGACTTTAGCAGGGGGATCACAGAGACCCAGTACTTC
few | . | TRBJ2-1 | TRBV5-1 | CASSLGGYEQFF | TGCGCCAGCAGCTTGGGAGGGTATGAGCAGTTCTTC
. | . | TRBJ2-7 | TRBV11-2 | CASSSVQGTSEQYF | TGTGCCAGCAGCTCTGTTCAGGGGACGAGCGAGCAGTACTTC
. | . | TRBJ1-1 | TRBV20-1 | CSANPPLNTEAFF | TGCAGTGCTAACCCCCCTTTGAACACTGAAGCTTTCTTT
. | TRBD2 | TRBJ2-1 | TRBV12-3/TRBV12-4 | CASTWTSGYNEQFF | TGTGCCAGCACCTGGACTAGCGGATACAATGAGCAGTTCTTC